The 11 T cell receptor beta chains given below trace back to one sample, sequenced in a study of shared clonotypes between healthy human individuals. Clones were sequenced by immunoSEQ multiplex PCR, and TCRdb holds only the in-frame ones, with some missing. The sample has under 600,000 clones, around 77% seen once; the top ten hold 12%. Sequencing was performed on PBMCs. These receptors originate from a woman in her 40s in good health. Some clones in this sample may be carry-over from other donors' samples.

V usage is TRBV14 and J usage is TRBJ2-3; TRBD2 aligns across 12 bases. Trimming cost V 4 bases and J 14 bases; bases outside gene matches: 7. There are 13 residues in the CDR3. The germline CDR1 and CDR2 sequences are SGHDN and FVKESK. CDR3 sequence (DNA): TGTGCCAGCAGCCCTACGACTAGCGGGAGATGGTATTTT. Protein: CASSPTTSGRWYF.

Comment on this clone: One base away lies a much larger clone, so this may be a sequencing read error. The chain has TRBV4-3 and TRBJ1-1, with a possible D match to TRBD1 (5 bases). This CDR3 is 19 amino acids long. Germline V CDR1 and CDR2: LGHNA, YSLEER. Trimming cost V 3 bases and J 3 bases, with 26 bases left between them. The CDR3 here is CASSHHSPTDLAGDTEAFF. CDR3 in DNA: TGCGCCAGCAGCCACCACTCGCCGACAGACTTGGCCGGGGACACTGAAGCTTTCTTT.

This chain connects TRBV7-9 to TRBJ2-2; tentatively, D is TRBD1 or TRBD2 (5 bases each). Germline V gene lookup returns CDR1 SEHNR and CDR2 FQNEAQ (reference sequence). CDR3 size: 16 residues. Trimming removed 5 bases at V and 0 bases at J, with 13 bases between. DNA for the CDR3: TGTGCCAGCAGCCCACCCGGGGCTGCGAACACCGGGGAGCTGTTTTTT. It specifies CASSPPGAANTGELFF.

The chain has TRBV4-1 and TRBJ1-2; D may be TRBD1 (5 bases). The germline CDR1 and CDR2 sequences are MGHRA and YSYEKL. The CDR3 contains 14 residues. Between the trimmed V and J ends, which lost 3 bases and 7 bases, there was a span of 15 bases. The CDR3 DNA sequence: TGCGCCAGCAGCCAGATTTATGCGGGACGTGGCTACACCTTC. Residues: CASSQIYAGRGYTF.

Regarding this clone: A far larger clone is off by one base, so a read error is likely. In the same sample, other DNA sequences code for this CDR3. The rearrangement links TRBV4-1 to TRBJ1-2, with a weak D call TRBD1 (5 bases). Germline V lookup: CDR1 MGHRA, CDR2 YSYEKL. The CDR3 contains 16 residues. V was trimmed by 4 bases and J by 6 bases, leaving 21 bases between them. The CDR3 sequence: CASSRSEWAPQDGYTF. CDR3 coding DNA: TGCGCCAGCAGCCGCTCCGAGTGGGCCCCACAGGATGGCTACACCTTC.

The CDR3 here is CASSLRVWGGEDYGYTF. CDR3 DNA sequence: TGTGCCAGCAGTTTGCGGGTATGGGGGGGGGAAGACTATGGCTACACCTTC. This sequence joins TRBV27 and TRBJ1-2; D may be TRBD1 (5 bases). The germline V gene encodes CDR1 MNHEY and CDR2 SMNVEV (reference sequence). This CDR3 contains 17 residues. V lost 3 bases, J lost 3 bases, and 20 bases lay in between.

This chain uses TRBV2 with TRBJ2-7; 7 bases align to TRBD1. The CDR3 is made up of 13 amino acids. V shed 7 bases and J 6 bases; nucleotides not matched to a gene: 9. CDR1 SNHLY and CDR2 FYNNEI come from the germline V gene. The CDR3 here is CASNRGQTSEQYF. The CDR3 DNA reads TGTGCCAGCAATCGGGGACAGACTTCCGAGCAGTACTTC.

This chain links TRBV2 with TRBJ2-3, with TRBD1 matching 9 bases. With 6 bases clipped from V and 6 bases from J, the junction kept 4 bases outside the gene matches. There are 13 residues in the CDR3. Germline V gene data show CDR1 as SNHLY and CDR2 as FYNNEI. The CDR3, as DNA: TGTGCCAGCAGCGGACAGGGGATGGATACGCAGTATTTT. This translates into CASSGQGMDTQYF.

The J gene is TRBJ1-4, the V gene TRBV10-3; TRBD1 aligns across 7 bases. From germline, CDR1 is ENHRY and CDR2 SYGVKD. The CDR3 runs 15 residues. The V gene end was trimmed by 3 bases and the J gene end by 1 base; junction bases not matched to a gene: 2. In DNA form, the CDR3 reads TGTGCCATCAGTGACAACAGGGGAACTAATGAAAAACTGTTTTTT. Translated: CAISDNRGTNEKLFF.

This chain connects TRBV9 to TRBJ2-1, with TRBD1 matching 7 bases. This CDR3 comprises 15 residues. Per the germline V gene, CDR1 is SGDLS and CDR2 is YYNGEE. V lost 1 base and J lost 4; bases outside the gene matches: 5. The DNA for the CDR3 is TGTGCCAGCAGCGTATCTCGGGACAGTTACAATGAGCAGTTCTTC. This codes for CASSVSRDSYNEQFF.

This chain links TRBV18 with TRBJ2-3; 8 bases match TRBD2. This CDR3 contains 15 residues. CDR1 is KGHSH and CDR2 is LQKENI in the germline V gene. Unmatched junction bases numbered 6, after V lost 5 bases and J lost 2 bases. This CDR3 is CASSSTSGNTDTQYF. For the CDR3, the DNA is TGTGCCAGCTCATCAACTAGCGGTAACACAGATACGCAGTATTTT.